These 22 T cell receptor beta chains were all obtained from the same sample, sequenced in a study of control samples from healthy donors and cancer patients. Libraries were prepared by immunoSEQ multiplex PCR; TCRdb keeps only in-frame clonotypes and omits some of them. The sample carries 120,000 to 150,000 clones, approximately 92% recorded once. What was sequenced was blood. These receptors were collected from a young man in good health.

J is TRBJ2-1 and V is TRBV27; D is uncertain. Germline V gene sequence: CDR1 MNHEY, CDR2 SMNVEV (reference sequence). The CDR3 is 14 amino acids. The V end was cut by 9 bases, the J end by 3 bases, with 15 bases between. CDR3 in amino acids: CASGKDGRYNEQFF. The CDR3 nucleotides are TGTGCCAGTGGGAAGGACGGTCGCTACAATGAGCAGTTCTTC.

The chain combines TRBV5-5 with TRBJ1-6, with 7 bases identical to TRBD1. The CDR3 consists of 17 residues. V trimming: 3 bases; J trimming: 7 bases; junction bases outside the gene matches: 13. In germline, CDR1 is SGHKS, CDR2 YYEKEE (reference sequence). The CDR3 sequence: CASSSISSGTANSPLHF. The CDR3 DNA follows: TGTGCCAGCAGCTCCATCTCTTCCGGGACAGCCAATTCACCCCTCCACTTT.

V and J are TRBV5-6 and TRBJ2-1, with D perhaps matching TRBD2 (5 bases). CDR3 length: 14 amino acids. The V gene's germline CDR1 is SGHDT and CDR2 YYEEEE. The V gene lost 4 bases and the J gene lost 2 bases, with 10 bases spanning the gap. The CDR3 DNA reads as TGTGCCAGCAGCCGACTAAGAACCTACAATGAGCAGTTCTTC. It specifies CASSRLRTYNEQFF.

Notes on this clone: An end of the junction differs from the germline gene, which may be a read error. The chain recombines TRBV6-4 with TRBJ1-2; no definite D call. CDR3 length equals 13 residues. Germline V gene sequence: CDR1 MRHNA, CDR2 SNTAGT. CDR3 bases: TGTGCCAGCAGTGACTCTGTAGACGGTGCGAGGTTCTTC. Amino acids: CASSDSVDGARFF.

The rearrangement joins TRBV11-2 to TRBJ2-3; no definite D call. V lost 2 bases and J 0 bases, leaving 9 bases between the germline ends. The CDR3 spans 15 residues. Germline V gene sequence: CDR1 SGHAT, CDR2 FQNNGV. Written as DNA, the CDR3 is TGTGCCAGCAGCTTATCCCAGCTTAGCACAGATACGCAGTATTTT. It translates to CASSLSQLSTDTQYF.

This rearrangement joins TRBV7-2 to TRBJ1-2; 7 bases are a match to TRBD1. Germline lookup yields CDR1 SGHTA and CDR2 FQGNSA. V gave up 5 bases and J gave up 8 bases; unmatched junction bases: 5. This CDR3 is 12 amino acids long. The CDR3 here is CASSATGVGYTF. In DNA, the CDR3 is TGTGCCAGCAGCGCCACAGGGGTCGGCTACACCTTC.

This clone is a singleton in its sample. The chain combines TRBV6-6 with TRBJ2-7, with unresolved D. Germline assignment: CDR1 MNHNY and CDR2 SVGAGI (reference sequence). The CDR3 has 12 amino acids. V was pared by 0 bases and J by 5 bases, with 5 bases between. CDR3 sequence reads: CASSYSEDEQYF. CDR3 bases: TGTGCCAGCAGTTACTCTGAGGACGAGCAGTACTTC.

The CDR3 sequence: CSARWTQYF. The CDR3 bases are TGCAGTGCTAGGTGGACGCAGTATTTT. The rearrangement uses TRBV20-1 and TRBJ2-3; D is ambiguous. CDR3 length: 9 amino acids. Germline loops: CDR1 DFQATT, CDR2 SNEGSKA (reference sequence). V was trimmed by 3 bases and J by 9 bases, leaving 4 bases between them.

This clone was observed once. The chain is built from TRBV12-3 or TRBV12-4 and TRBJ1-1; TRBD1 matches 9 bases. The CDR3 is 13 amino acids. Trimming at V came to 5 bases and at J to 6 bases, leaving 4 bases not matched to a gene. The CDR3 DNA reads as TGTGCCAGCAGTACAACAGGGGGCTCTGAAGCTTTCTTT. It is translated as CASSTTGGSEAFF.

The V call is TRBV10-3, the J call TRBJ1-5; 9 nucleotides line up with TRBD1. The J segment lost 8 bases and the V segment lost 2 bases, leaving 7 bases of the junction unmatched. This CDR3 is built from 15 residues. Germline V lookup: CDR1 ENHRY, CDR2 SYGVKD. CDR3 amino acids: CAISEGTGGREPQHF. CDR3 coding DNA: TGTGCCATCAGTGAGGGTACAGGGGGCAGGGAGCCCCAGCATTTT.

The chain employs TRBV5-1 and TRBJ2-3; TRBD2 matches 7 bases. The CDR3 is 15 amino acids. Germline-derived CDR1 and CDR2 are SGHRS and YFSETQ. V shed 1 base, J shed 1 base, and the junction held 3 bases outside the gene matches. The CDR3 region is CASSLSLAGTDTQYF. CDR3 nucleotide sequence: TGCGCCAGCAGCTTGTCCCTAGCGGGCACAGATACGCAGTATTTT.

The gene calls are TRBV12-3 or TRBV12-4 and TRBJ1-1, with D hard to call. The CDR3 spans 13 residues. Trimming took off 2 bases at V and 4 bases at J, with 8 bases between the two ends. The CDR3 reads CASSLYMITEAFF. The CDR3 coding sequence is TGTGCCAGCAGTTTATATATGATCACTGAAGCTTTCTTT.

This chain joins TRBV19 and TRBJ2-5; D perhaps matches TRBD2 (6 bases). V lost 1 base to trimming and J lost 5 bases, with 8 bases between them. The CDR3 is made up of 13 amino acids. The germline gives CDR1 LNHDA, CDR2 SQIVND (reference sequence). The CDR3 sequence is CASSIVEGETQYF. The CDR3 nucleotides read TGTGCCAGTAGTATAGTGGAGGGCGAGACCCAGTACTTC.

V gene TRBV5-1 combines with J gene TRBJ2-2; TRBD2 agrees at 9 bases. There are 16 residues in the CDR3. The germline gives CDR1 SGHRS, CDR2 YFSETQ. After removal of 0 bases from V and 8 bases from J, the junction contained 8 bases not matched to a gene. The CDR3 here is CASSLAERGVEGELFF. The CDR3 nucleotides read TGCGCCAGCAGCTTGGCCGAGCGGGGGGTGGAAGGGGAGCTGTTTTTT.

The chain combines TRBV19 with TRBJ1-2; 10 nucleotides match TRBD1. Germline loops: CDR1 LNHDA, CDR2 SQIVND (reference sequence). V dropped 3 bases and J dropped 8; count of bases not matched to a gene: 3. The CDR3 is 13 residues long. The DNA for the CDR3 is TGTGCCAGTAGTATTGGGACAGGGGTGGGCTACACCTTC. This codes for CASSIGTGVGYTF.

The chain joins TRBV2 to TRBJ1-4; tentatively, D is TRBD1 (5 bases). Germline V CDR1 and CDR2: SNHLY, FYNNEI. Deletions cut 6 bases from V and 7 bases from J, with 18 bases between. The CDR3 contains 15 residues. The CDR3 region is CASSRNQGIGEKLFF. As DNA, the CDR3 is TGTGCCAGCAGCCGAAACCAGGGAATCGGTGAAAAACTGTTTTTT.

This clone was recorded only once. The chain combines TRBV10-3 with TRBJ1-2; unclear D gene. Per the germline V gene, CDR1 is ENHRY and CDR2 is SYGVKD. Trimming took 8 bases from V and 6 from J, leaving 16 bases between them. The CDR3 runs 13 residues. The DNA of the CDR3 is TGTGCCATCTGGCCAGGAGGAGGTAATGGCTACACCTTC. Translated: CAIWPGGGNGYTF.

This chain uses TRBV1 with TRBJ1-1. TRBV1 is marked as a pseudogene. This CDR3 is built from 16 residues. The CDR3 nucleotides are TGCACCAGCAGCCCAAGCCATGGCAGAGGTGGGACTGAAGCTTTCTTT. Its translation: CTSSPSHGRGGTEAFF.

The chain is built from TRBV6-5 and TRBJ1-5; possibly TRBD1 for D (5 bases). V was trimmed by 6 bases and J by 7 bases, leaving 13 bases between them. The CDR3 has 13 amino acids. Germline CDR1 reads MNHEY; CDR2 reads SVGAGI. The CDR3 sequence: CASSLGRGQPQHF. Written as DNA, the CDR3 is TGTGCCAGCAGCCTCGGACGGGGCCAGCCCCAGCATTTT.

V usage is TRBV5-1 and J usage is TRBJ1-1; D possibly corresponds to TRBD1 (6 bases). In germline, CDR1 is SGHRS, CDR2 YFSETQ. Trimming left V 3 bases short and J 1 base short, with 13 bases between. The CDR3 extends over 15 amino acids. The CDR3, as DNA: TGCGCCAGCAGCTGGTCGACAGGAAAGAACACTGAAGCTTTCTTT. Translating it yields CASSWSTGKNTEAFF.

The rearrangement joins TRBV6-1 to TRBJ2-1; possible D gene TRBD1, 6 bases. The V end lost 3 bases, the J end lost 15 bases, and 18 bases lay between the germline ends. Germline assignment: CDR1 MNHNS and CDR2 SASEGT. The CDR3 has 13 residues. The CDR3 sequence: CASSEPLQGSSFF. Here the CDR3 DNA reads TGTGCCAGCAGTGAGCCTTTACAGGGTTCGTCGTTCTTC.

The genes are TRBV5-5 and TRBJ1-4, with unresolved D. Germline lookup yields CDR1 SGHKS and CDR2 YYEKEE (reference sequence). Deletions cut 0 bases from V and 8 bases from J, with 5 bases between. The CDR3 extends over 12 amino acids. The CDR3 DNA follows: TGTGCCAGCAGCTTGGAGGAGGAAAAACTGTTTTTT. This gives the protein CASSLEEEKLFF.